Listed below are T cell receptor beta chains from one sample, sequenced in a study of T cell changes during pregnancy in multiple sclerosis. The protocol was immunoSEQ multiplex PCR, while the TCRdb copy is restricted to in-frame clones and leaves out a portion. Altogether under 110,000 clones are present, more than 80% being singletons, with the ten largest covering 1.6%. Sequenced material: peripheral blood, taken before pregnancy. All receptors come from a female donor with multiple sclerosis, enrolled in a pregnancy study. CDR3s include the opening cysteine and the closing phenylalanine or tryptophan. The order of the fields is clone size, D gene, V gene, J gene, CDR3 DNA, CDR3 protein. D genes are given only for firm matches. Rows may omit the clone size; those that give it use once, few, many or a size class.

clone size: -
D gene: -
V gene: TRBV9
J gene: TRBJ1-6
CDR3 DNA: TGTGCCAGCAGCGTCGGACAGTATAATTCACCCCTCCACTTT
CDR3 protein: CASSVGQYNSPLHF

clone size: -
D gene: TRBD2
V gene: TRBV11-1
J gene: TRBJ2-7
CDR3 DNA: TGTGCCAGCAGCACTCGCGAGCGGGAGGCCTACGAGCAGTACTTC
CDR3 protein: CASSTREREAYEQYF

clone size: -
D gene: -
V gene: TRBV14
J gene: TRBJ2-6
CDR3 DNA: TGTGCCAGCAGCCGTACAGGGCAAATTGGGGCCAACGTCCTGACTTTC
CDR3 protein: CASSRTGQIGANVLTF

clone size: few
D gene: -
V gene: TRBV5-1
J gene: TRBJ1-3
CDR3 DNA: TGCGCCAGCAGCTACAAAAGTTCAAGCTCTGGAAACACCATATATTTT
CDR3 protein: CASSYKSSSSGNTIYF

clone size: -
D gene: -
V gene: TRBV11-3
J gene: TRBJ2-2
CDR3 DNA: TGTGCCAGCAGCTTAGAGGCTAACACCGGGGAGCTGTTTTTT
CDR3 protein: CASSLEANTGELFF

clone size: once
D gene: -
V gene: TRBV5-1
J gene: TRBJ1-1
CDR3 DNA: TGCGCCAGCAGCTTGGCCCGGGGGGTAGGTAACACTGAAGCTTTCTTT
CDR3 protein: CASSLARGVGNTEAFF

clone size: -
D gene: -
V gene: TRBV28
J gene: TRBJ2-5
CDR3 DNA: TGTGCCAGCAGTTTGGCCGGGACTCTGGTAGGGACCCAGTACTTC
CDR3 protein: CASSLAGTLVGTQYF

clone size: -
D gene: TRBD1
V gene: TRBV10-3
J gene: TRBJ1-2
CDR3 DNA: TGTGCCATCAGTGAGAGAAGGGACAGTTCCACCTATGGCTACACCTTC
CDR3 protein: CAISERRDSSTYGYTF

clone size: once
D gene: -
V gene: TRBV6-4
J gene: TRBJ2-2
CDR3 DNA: TGTGCCAGCAGTTCAGGGCAGGTGAACACCGGGGAGCTGTTTTTT
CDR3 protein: CASSSGQVNTGELFF

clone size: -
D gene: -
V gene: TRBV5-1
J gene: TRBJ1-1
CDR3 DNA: TGCGCCAGCAGCTTACCCGGGACAGAAGCTTTCTTT
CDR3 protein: CASSLPGTEAFF

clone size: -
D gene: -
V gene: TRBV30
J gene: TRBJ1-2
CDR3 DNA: TGTGCCTGGACAGGGGAAGGGGGTGGCTACACCTTC
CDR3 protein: CAWTGEGGGYTF

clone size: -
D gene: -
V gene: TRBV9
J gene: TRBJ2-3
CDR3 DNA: TGTGCCAGCAGCGCAAGACAGATCACAGATACGCAGTATTTT
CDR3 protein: CASSARQITDTQYF

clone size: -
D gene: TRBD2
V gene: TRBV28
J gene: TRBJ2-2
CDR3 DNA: TGTGCCAGCAGTCCCAGCGGGAGAATATTCGCCGGGGAGCTGTTTTTT
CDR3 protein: CASSPSGRIFAGELFF

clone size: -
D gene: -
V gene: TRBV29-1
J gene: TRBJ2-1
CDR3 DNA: TGCAGCGTTTTACCCACAGGGTTTGTGGATGAGCAGTTCTTC
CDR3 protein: CSVLPTGFVDEQFF

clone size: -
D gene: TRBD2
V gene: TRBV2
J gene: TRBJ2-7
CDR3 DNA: TGTGCCAGCAGTGAAGGAATACTAGCGGGAGACGAGCAGTACTTC
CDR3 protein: CASSEGILAGDEQYF

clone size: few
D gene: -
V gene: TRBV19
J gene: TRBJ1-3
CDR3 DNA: TGTGCCAGTAGCCTCCCTGGAAACACCATATATTTT
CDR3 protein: CASSLPGNTIYF

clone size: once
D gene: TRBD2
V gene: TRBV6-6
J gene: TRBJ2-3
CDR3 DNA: TGTGCCAGCAGCCAGGGACTAGGGCCTCGCACAGATACGCAGTATTTT
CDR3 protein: CASSQGLGPRTDTQYF

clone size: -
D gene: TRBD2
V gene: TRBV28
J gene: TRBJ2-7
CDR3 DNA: TGTGCCAGCAGTTCACCGGGACTAGTTCCCTACGAGCAGTACTTC
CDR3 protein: CASSSPGLVPYEQYF

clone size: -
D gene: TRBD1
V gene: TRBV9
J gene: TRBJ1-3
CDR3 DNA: TGTGCCGAGCACAGGGGCCACTCTGGAAACACCATATATTTT
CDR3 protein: CAEHRGHSGNTIYF

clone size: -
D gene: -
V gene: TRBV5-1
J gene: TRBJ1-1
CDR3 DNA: TGCGCCAGCAGCCCGGTCGGGGGGAACACTGAAGCTTTCTTT
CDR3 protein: CASSPVGGNTEAFF

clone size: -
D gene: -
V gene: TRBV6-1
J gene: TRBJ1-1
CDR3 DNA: TGTGCCAGCAGTTACCGGTCTGAAGCTTTCTTT
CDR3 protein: CASSYRSEAFF

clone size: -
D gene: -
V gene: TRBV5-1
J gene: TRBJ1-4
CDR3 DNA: TGCGCCAGCAGCTTGGGTTTCGGGTTCGGGGAAAAACTGTTTTTT
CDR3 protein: CASSLGFGFGEKLFF

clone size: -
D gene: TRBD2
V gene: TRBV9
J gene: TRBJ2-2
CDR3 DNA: TGTGCCAGCAGCGTAAAGTCAAGACTAGCGGGAGAGAACACCGGGGAGCTGTTTTTT
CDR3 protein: CASSVKSRLAGENTGELFF

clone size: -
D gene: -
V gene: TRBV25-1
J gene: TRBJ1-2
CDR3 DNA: TGTGCCAGCAGTCGCGGAGCCTCTAACTATGGCTACACCTTC
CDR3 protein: CASSRGASNYGYTF

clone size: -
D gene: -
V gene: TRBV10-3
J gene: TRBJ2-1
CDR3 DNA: TGTGCCATCAGGGGCGGGCAGGACTACAATGAGCAGTTCTTC
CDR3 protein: CAIRGGQDYNEQFF

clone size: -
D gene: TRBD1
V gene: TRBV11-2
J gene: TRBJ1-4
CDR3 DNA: TGTGCCAGCAGCACCAACAGGGGCACTAATGAAAAACTGTTTTTT
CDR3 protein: CASSTNRGTNEKLFF

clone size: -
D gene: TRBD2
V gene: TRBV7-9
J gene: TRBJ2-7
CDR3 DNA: TGTGCCAGAAGCGTGAAGCGGGAGTGCTCCTACGAGCAGTACTTC
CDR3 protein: CARSVKRECSYEQYF

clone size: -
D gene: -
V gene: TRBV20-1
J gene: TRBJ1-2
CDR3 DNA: TGCAGTGCTAGTCCTGCGAGCTACACCTTC
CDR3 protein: CSASPASYTF

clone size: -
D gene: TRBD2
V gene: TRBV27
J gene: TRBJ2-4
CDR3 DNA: TGTGCCACCTCTAGCGGGAGGGGGGGGAACATTCAGTACTTC
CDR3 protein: CATSSGRGGNIQYF

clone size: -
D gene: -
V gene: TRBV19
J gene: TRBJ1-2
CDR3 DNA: TGTGCCAGTAGTATAACAGGGTACTATGGCTACACCTTC
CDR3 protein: CASSITGYYGYTF

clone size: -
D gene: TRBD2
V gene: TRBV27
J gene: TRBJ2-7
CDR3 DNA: TGTGCCAGCAGCACAACTAGCGCCTACGAGCAGTACTTC
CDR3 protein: CASSTTSAYEQYF

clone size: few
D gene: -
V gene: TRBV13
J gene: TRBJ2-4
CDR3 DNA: TGTGCCAGCCGAGGGGGGCTAGCGGTAGCCAAAAACATTCAGTACTTC
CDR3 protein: CASRGGLAVAKNIQYF

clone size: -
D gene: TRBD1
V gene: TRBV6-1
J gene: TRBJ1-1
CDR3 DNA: TGTGCCACCAGACAGGGACCGAACACTGAAGCTTTCTTT
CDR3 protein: CATRQGPNTEAFF